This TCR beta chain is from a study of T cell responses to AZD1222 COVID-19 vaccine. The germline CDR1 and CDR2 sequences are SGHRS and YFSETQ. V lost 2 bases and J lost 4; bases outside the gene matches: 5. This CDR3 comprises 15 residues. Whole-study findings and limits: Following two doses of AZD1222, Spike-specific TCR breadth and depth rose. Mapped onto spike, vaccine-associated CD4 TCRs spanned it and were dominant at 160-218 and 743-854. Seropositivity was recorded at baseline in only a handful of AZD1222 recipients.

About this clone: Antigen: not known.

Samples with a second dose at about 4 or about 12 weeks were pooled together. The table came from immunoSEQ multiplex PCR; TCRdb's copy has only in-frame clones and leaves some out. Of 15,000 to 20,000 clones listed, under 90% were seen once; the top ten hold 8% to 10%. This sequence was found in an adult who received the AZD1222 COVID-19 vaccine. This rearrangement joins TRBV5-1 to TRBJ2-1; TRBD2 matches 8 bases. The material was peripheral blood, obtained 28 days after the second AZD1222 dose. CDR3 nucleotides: TGCGCCAGCAGCTTCACTAGCGGAACTTACAATGAGCAGTTCTTC. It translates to CASSFTSGTYNEQFF.